Below, one TCR beta chain is given with its context. Its antigen is unknown. Base quality data are lacking; no much larger clone is found one base away. TCRbeta CDR3 regions were amplified from genomic DNA using the immunoSEQ Assay, a bias-controlled multiplex PCR. Concerning the study's data processing: Within the assay, amplification of reference gene primers was used to estimate how many nucleated cells each sample contained. To quantify the absolute abundance of each unique TCRbeta CDR3 rearrangement, sequence reads were collapsed and filtered. For each sample, productive Simpson clonality was calculated as the square root of Simpson's diversity index over productive rearrangements. The table comes from immuneACCESS by way of TCRdb, which keeps in-frame sequences with V and J called. Part of the clones is missing from these tables; in studies checked, under half for an unresolved V gene and the rest for unknown reasons. The DNA was the basis for D and trimming; V, J and clone size are from that table. Recorded for this sample are about 210,000 clones; around 81% of them occurred a single time. The ten largest clones represent more than 8.5% of the sample.

The germline V gene (reference sequence) provides CDR1 LGHDT and CDR2 YNNKEL. Inclusive of the bounding cysteine and phenylalanine, the CDR3 is 16 residues long. Only the CDR3 DNA is retained, 48 bases long and in frame from the first base. V is shortened by 1 base, J by 4 bases, and the region joining them spans 17 bases. This sample is drawn from a study of blood T cell repertoires in COVID-19 (dated by TCRdb to about 2020). Turning to the overall study: Samples from collaborators originated in the United States, Italy and Spain and spanned both the acute and convalescent phases of COVID-19. The prospective study material was composed of cDNA or gDNA derived from T cells, B-cell-depleted T cells, or PBMCs. Deeply sampled blood TCRbeta repertoires from subjects exposed to, actively infected with, or recovered from COVID-19 were included in the dataset. The repertoires were released in a freely available public database meant as a resource for research on the immune response to SARS-CoV-2. Samples were obtained from the ongoing ImmuneRACE study (first 160 participants) and from over 1,000 subjects provided by 6 global collaborators. Nearly every sample came with metadata listing a de-identified subject ID, COVID-19 status, age in years and sex. Where available, HLA class I and class II types were taken from metadata supplied by the sample provider and were not determined by assay-based typing.

Participants in the prospective study were aged about 18 to 95 years, lived in some 24 United States geographic areas, and enrolled through a virtual design. In the prospective study, cohorts were assigned on the basis of participant-reported clinical history obtained from a screening survey and a study questionnaire. Each participant in the prospective study had whole blood, serum and a nasopharyngeal or oropharyngeal swab collected by mobile phlebotomists. Prospective study participants could optionally give additional blood draws and questionnaires over an approximately 2-month period. Before DNA extraction, blood samples from the prospective study were shipped at room temperature or frozen. Findings and caveats that apply to the study as a whole: Clinical and demographic metadata were provided uncurated, with the amount varying by source and participant.

The chain is assembled from TRBV3-1 (or the pseudogene TRBV3-2) and TRBJ2-7, with TRBD2 tentatively as D gene (6 bases match). The sample comprised PBMCs or T cells enriched from blood (not recorded which). The TCR comes from a woman aged 45-60 years with acute COVID-19. Here is the DNA: TGTGCCAGCAGCCAAGGCGGGTTTAGCGGAAAGTACGAGCAGTACTTC. This translates into CASSQGGFSGKYEQYF.